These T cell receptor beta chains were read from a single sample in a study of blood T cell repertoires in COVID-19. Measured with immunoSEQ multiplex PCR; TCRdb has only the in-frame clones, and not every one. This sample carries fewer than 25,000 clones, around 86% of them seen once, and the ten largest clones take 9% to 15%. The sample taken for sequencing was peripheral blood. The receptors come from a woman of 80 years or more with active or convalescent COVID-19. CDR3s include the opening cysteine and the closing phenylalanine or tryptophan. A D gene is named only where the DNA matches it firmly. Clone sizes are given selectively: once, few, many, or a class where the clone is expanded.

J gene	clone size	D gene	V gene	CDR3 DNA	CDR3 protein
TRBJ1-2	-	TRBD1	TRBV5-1	TGCGCCAGCAGCCCGGGACAGAACTATGGCTACACCTTC	CASSPGQNYGYTF
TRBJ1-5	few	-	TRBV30	TGTGCCTGGAGTGTCAGGGGCGGCCAGCCCCAGCATTTT	CAWSVRGGQPQHF
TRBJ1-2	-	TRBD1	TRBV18	TGTGCCAGCTCAACCGGGACAGGGGGCCTAGACTATGGCTACACCTTC	CASSTGTGGLDYGYTF
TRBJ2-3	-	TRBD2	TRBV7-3	TGTGCCAGCAGCTTATCGGGACTAGCGGTTAGCACAGATACGCAGTATTTT	CASSLSGLAVSTDTQYF
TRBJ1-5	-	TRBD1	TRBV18	TGTGCCAGCTCACAGGGGGCGGACATGTCTGGCAATCAGCCCCAGCATTTT	CASSQGADMSGNQPQHF
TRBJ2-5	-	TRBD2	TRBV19	TGTGCCAGTGCCCATACGGGCGGGGGGGTAATGTACCAAGAGACCCAGTACTTC	CASAHTGGGVMYQETQYF
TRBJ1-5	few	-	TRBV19	TGTGCCAGTAGGCAAACAGGGCGGGGGCAGCCCCAGCATTTT	CASRQTGRGQPQHF
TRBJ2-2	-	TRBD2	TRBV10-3	TGTGCCATCAGTGGGGATCCTAGCGGCAAATACACCGGGGAGCTGTTTTTT	CAISGDPSGKYTGELFF
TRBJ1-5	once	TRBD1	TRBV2	TGTGCCAGCAAAGGACAGGGAGCGGGCAATCAGCCCCAGCATTTT	CASKGQGAGNQPQHF
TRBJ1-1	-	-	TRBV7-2	TGTGCCAGCAGCGGCAGGGTCGGGAACACTGAAGCTTTCTTT	CASSGRVGNTEAFF
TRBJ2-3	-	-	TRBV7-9	TGTGCCAGCAGCCCCGGTTCGGGTCTAGCGTTCTCCACAGATACGCAGTATTTT	CASSPGSGLAFSTDTQYF
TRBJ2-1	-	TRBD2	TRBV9	TGTGCCAGCAGCGTGGGAGGGTGGACTAGCGGGAACTCTGAGCAGTTCTTC	CASSVGGWTSGNSEQFF
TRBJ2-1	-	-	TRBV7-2	TGTGCCAGCAGCTTAGATGGGGCTCCAAGCTCCTACAATGAGCAGTTCTTC	CASSLDGAPSSYNEQFF
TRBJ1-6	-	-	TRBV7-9	TGTGCCAGCAGCTCCCGACCGAGCCAGGCAGGGTCCTATAATTCACCCCTCCACTTT	CASSSRPSQAGSYNSPLHF